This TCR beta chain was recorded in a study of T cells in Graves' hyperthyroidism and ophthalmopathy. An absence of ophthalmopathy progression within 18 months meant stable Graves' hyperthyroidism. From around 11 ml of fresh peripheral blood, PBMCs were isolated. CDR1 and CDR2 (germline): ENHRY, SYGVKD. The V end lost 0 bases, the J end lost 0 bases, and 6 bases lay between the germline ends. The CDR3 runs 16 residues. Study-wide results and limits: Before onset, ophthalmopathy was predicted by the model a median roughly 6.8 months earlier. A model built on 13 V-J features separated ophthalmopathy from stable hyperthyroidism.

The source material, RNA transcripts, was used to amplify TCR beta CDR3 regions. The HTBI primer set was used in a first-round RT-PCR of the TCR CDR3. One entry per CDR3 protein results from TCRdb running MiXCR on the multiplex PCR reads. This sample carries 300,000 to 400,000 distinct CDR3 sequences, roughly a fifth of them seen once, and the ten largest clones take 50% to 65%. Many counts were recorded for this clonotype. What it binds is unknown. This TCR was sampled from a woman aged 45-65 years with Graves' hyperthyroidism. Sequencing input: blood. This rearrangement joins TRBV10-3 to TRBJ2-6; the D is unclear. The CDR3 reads CAISESASSGANVLTF. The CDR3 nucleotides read TGTGCCATCAGTGAGTCCGCTAGCTCTGGGGCCAACGTCCTGACTTTC.